What follows are 13 T cell receptor beta chains derived from one specimen sequenced in a study of shared clonotypes between healthy human individuals. Repertoires were generated with immunoSEQ multiplex PCR, while TCRdb's copy carries only in-frame clones and drops some. This table has 2 million to 2.5 million clones, about 94% appearing once. Sequences were obtained from naive CD4+ T cells sorted from blood. Specified subset: CD45RA+ positively selected. These receptors were obtained from a man younger than 30 in good health.

The chain recombines TRBV2 with TRBJ1-5, with 7 positions matching TRBD1. Germline V gene data show CDR1 as SNHLY and CDR2 as FYNNEI. The CDR3 is made up of 13 amino acids. The trim removed 7 bases at V and 4 bases at J, leaving 4 bases unmatched. The DNA of the CDR3 is TGTGCCAGCACGGGACAGTTGAATCAGCCCCAGCATTTT. It encodes CASTGQLNQPQHF.

The rearrangement links TRBV25-1 to TRBJ1-5, with a tentative D call TRBD1 (6 bases). CDR1 and CDR2 from the germline V gene are MGHDK and SYGVNS. Deletions cut 1 base from V and 2 bases from J, with 9 bases between. This CDR3 is built from 15 residues. CDR3 amino acids: CASSESAGGNQPQHF. CDR3 coding DNA: TGTGCCAGCAGTGAATCGGCAGGGGGCAATCAGCCCCAGCATTTT.

This sequence joins TRBV25-1 and TRBJ2-1; 10 bases match TRBD2. Germline values: CDR1 MGHDK, CDR2 SYGVNS. CDR3 size: 14 residues. Unmatched junction bases numbered 10, after V lost 8 bases and J lost 9 bases. The CDR3 DNA follows: TGTGCCAGCCACGGGACTAGCGTTTACGGTGAGCAGTTCTTC. Translation: CASHGTSVYGEQFF.

J is TRBJ1-3 and V is TRBV28; 7 bases are shared with TRBD1. The CDR3 consists of 16 residues. Germline CDR1 MDHEN, CDR2 SYDVKM. Trimming cost V 1 base and J 0 bases; bases outside gene matches: 3. Here the CDR3 reads CASSLLTGSSGNTIYF. CDR3 in DNA: TGTGCCAGCAGTTTATTGACAGGGAGCTCTGGAAACACCATATATTTT.

J is TRBJ1-2 and V is TRBV5-1; maybe TRBD1 (6 bases). The length of the CDR3 is 13 residues. Trimming removed 3 bases from V and 6 bases from J, with 12 bases in between. The germline CDR1 and CDR2 sequences are SGHRS and YFSETQ. Here the CDR3 DNA reads TGCGCCAGCAGCTCTGCAGGGGCGGATGGCTACACCTTC. Its protein product is CASSSAGADGYTF. Using reference TRBV5-1 and TRBJ1-2 for the parts outside the CDR3, the full variable domain is KAGVTQTPRYLIKTRGQQVTLSCSPISGHRSVSWYQQTPGQGLQFLFEYFSETQRNKGNFPGRFSGRQFSNSRSEMNVSTLELGDSALYLCASSSAGADGYTFGSGTRLTVV.

The chain couples TRBV4-1 to TRBJ2-1; 8 bases match TRBD2. V lost 0 bases to trimming and J lost 7 bases; unmatched junction nucleotides: 11. CDR1 and CDR2 from the germline V gene are MGHRA and YSYEKL. The length of the CDR3 is 17 residues. The CDR3 loop is CASSQESAGGLRNEQFF. The DNA of the CDR3 is TGCGCCAGCAGCCAAGAGTCGGCGGGGGGTCTAAGGAATGAGCAGTTCTTC.

Points on this clone: Other DNA sequences in the sample encode the same CDR3. The V and J genes are TRBV11-3 and TRBJ2-7; D ambiguous. The V end lost 0 bases, the J end lost 7 bases, and 10 bases lay between the germline ends. The germline V gene has CDR1 SGHNT and CDR2 YENEEA. CDR3 length equals 13 residues. The CDR3 coding sequence is TGTGCCAGCAGCTTAGATGCCCTAGGGGAGCAGTACTTC. Its translation: CASSLDALGEQYF.

The genes are TRBV7-2 and TRBJ2-5; 7 bases are shared with TRBD2. J lost 1 base, V lost 5 bases, and 7 bases had no gene match. CDR1 SGHTA and CDR2 FQGNSA come from the germline V gene. The CDR3 has 15 amino acids. CDR3 DNA: TGTGCCAGCAGCGCCCGACTAGCAGGCCAAGAGACCCAGTACTTC. It is translated as CASSARLAGQETQYF.

This clone was observed once. Other DNA sequences within the sample encode an identical CDR3. The rearrangement joins TRBV2 to TRBJ1-5; D is unclear. V was pared by 6 bases and J by 0 bases, with 9 bases between. This CDR3 is 14 amino acids long. The germline CDR1 and CDR2 sequences are SNHLY and FYNNEI. DNA of the CDR3: TGTGCCAGCAGCCGGGATACTAGCAATCAGCCCCAGCATTTT. It codes for CASSRDTSNQPQHF.

The chain recombines TRBV6-5 with TRBJ2-1; no clear D gene. V was clipped by 2 bases and J by 2 bases, with 10 bases between them. Germline V CDR1 and CDR2: MNHEY, SVGAGI. There are 15 residues in the CDR3. The CDR3 DNA reads as TGTGCCAGCAGTTACGGGCCAATCCCCTACAATGAGCAGTTCTTC. This translates into CASSYGPIPYNEQFF.

The chain joins TRBV7-9 to TRBJ2-1, with TRBD2 as a possible D gene (6 bases). CDR1 is SEHNR and CDR2 is FQNEAQ in the germline V gene (reference sequence). Trimming left V 2 bases short and J 6 bases short, with 20 bases between. CDR3 size: 17 residues. The CDR3 nucleotides are TGTGCCAGCAGCTTACTCCGCCCGCGGGAACTGGCCAATGAGCAGTTCTTC. It codes for CASSLLRPRELANEQFF.

The rearrangement uses TRBV6-1 and TRBJ1-6; TRBD1 is a possible D gene (5 bases). Germline CDR1 is MNHNS and CDR2 is SASEGT. This CDR3 region has 15 residues. Trimming took off 6 bases at V and 10 bases at J, with 19 bases between the two ends. In DNA, the CDR3 is TGTGCCAGCAGGGGATCAGGGTTAGTTTGGTCACCCCTCCACTTT. Translating gives CASRGSGLVWSPLHF.

The chain has TRBV7-2 and TRBJ1-2; no firm D call. Germline V gene lookup returns CDR1 SGHTA and CDR2 FQGNSA. Between the trimmed V and J ends, which lost 5 bases and 8 bases, there was a span of 9 bases. This CDR3 has 11 residues. The CDR3 DNA is TGTGCCAGCAGCAAGGGTTGGGGCTACACCTTC. This encodes CASSKGWGYTF.